Below are 2 T cell receptor beta chains sequenced from a single sample in a study of cytomegalovirus exposure and HLA in healthy donors. PCR primers comprised 60 Vbeta and 13 Jbeta primers. The table came from immunoSEQ multiplex PCR; TCRdb's copy has only in-frame clones and leaves some out. The repertoire holds about 170,000 clones, 80% to 90% seen once, with approximately 2.5% in the top ten. Material for sequencing was PBMCs. The receptors originated from a man in his thirties or forties in good health and CMV-seropositive.

The chain has TRBV6-1 and TRBJ2-7, with a possible D match to TRBD1 (5 bases). Germline CDR1 and CDR2: MNHNS and SASEGT. This CDR3 is built from 13 residues. V dropped 2 bases and J dropped 0 bases, with 5 bases sitting between them. CDR3 bases: TGTGCCAGCAGTGAACAGGGCTCCTACGAGCAGTACGTC. It yields the protein CASSEQGSYEQYV.

The J gene is TRBJ1-5, the V gene TRBV19; D is ambiguous. The CDR3 runs 16 residues. Germline CDR1 and CDR2: LNHDA and SQIVND (reference sequence). The ends were cut back, 4 bases at V and 1 base at J, with 14 bases in the middle. CDR3 coding DNA: TGTGCCAGTAGTACCGGAGGGCTCCAGAGCAATCAGCCCCAGCATTTT. Its protein is CASSTGGLQSNQPQHF.